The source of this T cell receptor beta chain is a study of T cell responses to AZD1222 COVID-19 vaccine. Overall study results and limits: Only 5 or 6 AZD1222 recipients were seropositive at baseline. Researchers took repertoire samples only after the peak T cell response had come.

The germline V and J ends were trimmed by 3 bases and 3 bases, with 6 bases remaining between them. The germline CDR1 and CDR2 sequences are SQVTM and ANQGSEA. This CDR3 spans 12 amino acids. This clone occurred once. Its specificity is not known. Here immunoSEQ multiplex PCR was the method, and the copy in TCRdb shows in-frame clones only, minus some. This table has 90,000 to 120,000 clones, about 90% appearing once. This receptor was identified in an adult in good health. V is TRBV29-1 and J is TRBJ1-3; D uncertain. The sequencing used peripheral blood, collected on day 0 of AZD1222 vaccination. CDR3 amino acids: CSVDGDGNTIYF. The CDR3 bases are TGCAGCGTTGACGGGGATGGAAACACCATATATTTT.